The 3 T cell receptor beta chains in this list originate from one sample, sequenced in a study of T cell responses to AZD1222 COVID-19 vaccine. TCRdb's copy holds only in-frame clones and misses some; the assay was immunoSEQ multiplex PCR. The table includes about 120,000 clones, about 92% detected once. This specimen consisted of peripheral blood, obtained 28 days after the second AZD1222 dose. These receptors all stem from an adult who received the AZD1222 COVID-19 vaccine.

The chain uses TRBV27 and TRBJ2-1; 11 nucleotides agree with TRBD2. Germline V gives CDR1 MNHEY, CDR2 SMNVEV (reference sequence). This CDR3 comprises 16 residues. V was clipped by 3 bases and J by 6 bases; unmatched bases: 7. The CDR3 region is CASSFRLAGTLNEQFF. DNA for the CDR3: TGTGCCAGCAGTTTTCGACTAGCGGGGACTCTCAATGAGCAGTTCTTC.

The J gene is TRBJ1-2, the V gene TRBV7-8; TRBD1 aligns across 8 bases. V trimming: 6 bases; J trimming: 0 bases; junction bases outside the gene matches: 3. Germline assignment: CDR1 SGHVS and CDR2 FQNEAQ. There are 14 residues in the CDR3. The CDR3 DNA follows: TGTGCCAGCAGTCAACAGGGGGCTAACTATGGCTACACCTTC. This sequence encodes CASSQQGANYGYTF.

This clone was seen only a few times. This chain connects TRBV7-2 to TRBJ2-7; 11 bases map to TRBD2. V dropped 6 bases and J dropped 2; count of bases not matched to a gene: 3. The CDR3 extends over 14 amino acids. Germline lookup yields CDR1 SGHTA and CDR2 FQGNSA. The CDR3 DNA is TGTGCCAGCAGACCTAGCGGGGGGACCTACGAGCAGTACTTC. Translation gives CASRPSGGTYEQYF. The full variable domain, rest sourced from reference TRBV7-2 and TRBJ2-7, is GAGVSQSPSNKVTEKGKDVELRCDPISGHTALYWYRQSLGQGLEFLIYFQGNSAPDKSGLPSDRFSAERTGGSVSTLTIQRTQQEDSAVYLCASRPSGGTYEQYFGPGTRLTVT.